This TCR beta chain came from a study of Graves' ophthalmopathy and Graves' hyperthyroidism. The wider study: Peripheral blood was gathered at first diagnosis, ahead of any treatment whatsoever. Study-wide results and limits: Built on 13 signatures, a model told ophthalmopathy apart from stable hyperthyroidism with about 85% sensitivity and around 80% specificity.

For repertoire sequencing, the TCR beta CDR3 regions were amplified from RNA transcripts. Second-round multiplex PCR came after a first-round RT-PCR that employed HTBI primers. Each CDR3 protein gets one entry after TCRdb re-called the multiplex PCR reads with MiXCR. Of hundreds of thousands of distinct CDR3 sequences in the sample, about 41% were seen once. A word on this clonotype: The target antigen is unknown.

V was shortened by 0 bases and J by 0 bases, with 18 bases between the two germline ends. The germline CDR1 and CDR2 sequences are MGHRA and YSYEKL. This CDR3 contains 19 residues. In donors with ophthalmopathy, activity was moderate-to-severe, with CAS ≥3, NOSPECS ≥4 and duration under 3 months. PBMCs were density-gradient isolated from about 9.6 ml fresh blood. The sequencing input was peripheral blood. The V and J genes are TRBV4-1 and TRBJ1-5; a weak D match, TRBD1 (6 bases). The sequence derives from an adult man with Graves' ophthalmopathy. The CDR3 here is CASSQDMGGWTDSNQPQHF. DNA for the CDR3: TGCGCCAGCAGCCAAGATATGGGAGGGTGGACAGATAGCAATCAGCCCCAGCATTTT.